Each of the 22 T cell receptor beta chains below was sequenced from the same sample in a study of cytomegalovirus exposure and HLA in healthy donors. The PCR had 60 Vbeta and 13 Jbeta primers. Repertoires were generated with immunoSEQ multiplex PCR, while TCRdb's copy carries only in-frame clones and drops some. This sample carries about 90,000 clones, around 70% of them seen once, and the ten largest clones take approximately 15%. The sequenced material came from PBMCs. The source is a woman in her forties or fifties in good health and CMV-seropositive.

The gene calls are TRBV5-6 and TRBJ2-1; the D gene is possibly TRBD2 (6 bases). Trimming took 4 bases from V and 9 from J, leaving 17 bases between them. In germline, CDR1 is SGHDT, CDR2 YYEEEE. The CDR3 loop spans 14 amino acids. CDR3 coding DNA: TGTGCCAGCAGCCTACCGACACTCGGGAGTGAGCAGTTCTTC. Its protein is CASSLPTLGSEQFF.

This chain connects TRBV6-1 to TRBJ2-1, with TRBD2 identical over 13 bases. CDR3 length equals 14 residues. Germline CDR1 reads MNHNS; CDR2 reads SASEGT. V shed 11 bases and J 7 bases; nucleotides not matched to a gene: 8. DNA for the CDR3: TGTGCCGGAAGACTAGCGGGAGGTTGGAATGAGCAGTTCTTC. It specifies CAGRLAGGWNEQFF.

CDR3 DNA: TGCGCCAGCAGCACAAATCCCGGGACTAGCGGGAGGGCCCAAGACTCCAGACGCTACGAGCAGTACTTC. Translation: CASSTNPGTSGRAQDSRRYEQYF. This rearrangement joins TRBV5-1 to TRBJ2-7, with 16 bases identical to TRBD2. This CDR3 contains 23 residues. The trim removed 4 bases at V and 3 bases at J, leaving 25 bases unmatched. Germline V gene lookup returns CDR1 SGHRS and CDR2 YFSETQ.

This clone was picked up one time. The chain is built from TRBV28 and TRBJ2-7; TRBD1 aligns across 10 bases. This CDR3 contains 14 residues. The ends lost 5 bases at V and 4 bases at J; junction bases unmatched: 5. Looked up from germline, CDR1 is MDHEN and CDR2 is SYDVKM. CDR3 DNA: TGTGCCAGCAGTGCGACAGGGGGCAGGTACGAGCAGTACTTC. This sequence encodes CASSATGGRYEQYF.

The chain recombines TRBV27 with TRBJ2-1, with D unresolved. Per germline, CDR1 MNHEY and CDR2 SMNVEV (reference sequence). V lost 8 bases to trimming and J lost 0 bases, with 8 bases between them. The CDR3 runs to 13 residues. The DNA for the CDR3 is TGTGCCAGCTCGCGGCTCTCCTACAATGAGCAGTTCTTC. Translated: CASSRLSYNEQFF.

The chain is built from TRBV21-1 and TRBJ2-5; TRBD1, the D gene given by the table, was not confirmed from the DNA. TRBV21-1 is an annotated pseudogene. The CDR3 is 16 residues long. This chain's CDR3 is CASSKGPGHRQETQYF. The CDR3 nucleotides read TGTGCCAGCAGCAAAGGGCCGGGACACCGACAAGAGACCCAGTACTTC.

The V and J genes are TRBV18 and TRBJ1-5, with a tentative D call TRBD1 (6 bases). Trimming took off 6 bases at V and 5 bases at J, with 11 bases between the two ends. Germline lookup yields CDR1 KGHSH and CDR2 LQKENI. The CDR3 is 13 amino acids. In DNA, the CDR3 is TGTGCCAGCTCGGACAGACCTGATCAGCCCCAGCATTTT. The encoded protein is CASSDRPDQPQHF.

This clone was seen only a few times. The chain couples TRBV4-2 to TRBJ2-3, with 10 bases matching TRBD2. CDR3 length equals 16 residues. CDR1 and CDR2 (germline): LGHNA, YNFKEQ. J gave up 2 bases and V 0 bases, and 2 bases lay outside the gene matches. The CDR3 loop is CASSQDSGRITDTQYF. Written as DNA, the CDR3 is TGTGCCAGCAGCCAAGATAGCGGGAGGATCACAGATACGCAGTATTTT.

The gene calls are TRBV28 and TRBJ1-4, with a tentative D call TRBD1 (6 bases). The CDR3 has 14 amino acids. The germline V gene has CDR1 MDHEN and CDR2 SYDVKM. Trimming stripped 7 bases from V and 4 bases from J, with 13 bases between. CDR3 protein: CASTVQGINEKLFF. Here the CDR3 DNA reads TGTGCCAGCACCGTACAGGGCATTAATGAAAAACTGTTTTTT.

The V call is TRBV7-2, the J call TRBJ1-4; the match to TRBD1 covers 8 bases. The CDR3 runs to 16 residues. V dropped 5 bases and J dropped 10; count of bases not matched to a gene: 15. Germline CDR1 and CDR2: SGHTA and FQGNSA. The CDR3 loop reads CASSQLDRADLGKLFF. CDR3 coding DNA: TGTGCCAGCAGCCAGCTGGACAGGGCGGACTTGGGAAAACTGTTTTTT.

This clone has a single count. The chain employs TRBV28 and TRBJ1-2; D gene ambiguous. Germline assignment: CDR1 MDHEN and CDR2 SYDVKM. V was shortened by 3 bases and J by 2 bases, with 10 bases between the two germline ends. The length of the CDR3 is 14 residues. This CDR3 is CASSFGPGNYGYTF. In DNA form, the CDR3 reads TGTGCCAGCAGTTTTGGCCCCGGGAACTATGGCTACACCTTC.

This clone was counted between two and nine times. The chain combines TRBV5-4 with TRBJ2-7; D remains unclear. The germline CDR1 and CDR2 sequences are SGHNT and YYREEE (reference sequence). Trimming cost V 0 bases and J 2 bases, with 18 bases left between them. The CDR3 has 17 residues. CDR3 nucleotides: TGTGCCAGCAGCTTGGCCACACTGAACGGGTTCACCTACGAGCAGTACTTC. Protein: CASSLATLNGFTYEQYF.

This rearrangement joins TRBV7-6 to TRBJ2-1, with 8 bases identical to TRBD2. The germline V gene has CDR1 SGHVS and CDR2 FNYEAQ. V was pared by 2 bases and J by 0 bases, with 9 bases of the junction left unmatched. The CDR3 covers 18 residues. CDR3 sequence reads: CASSLMASGPSSYNEQFF. The DNA for the CDR3 is TGTGCCAGCAGCTTAATGGCTAGCGGGCCTAGCTCCTACAATGAGCAGTTCTTC.

The rearrangement links TRBV6-6 to TRBJ2-7, with 9 nucleotides matching TRBD2. The CDR3 loop spans 16 amino acids. V shed 5 bases and J 7 bases; nucleotides not matched to a gene: 15. Per germline, CDR1 MNHNY and CDR2 SVGAGI (reference sequence). CDR3 DNA: TGTGCCAGCAGTCCCCCCCGGCGGGAGGGGATAGGGGAGCAGTACTTC. Translated: CASSPPRREGIGEQYF.

Worth noting for this clone: Other DNA sequences in the sample encode the same CDR3. The chain joins TRBV2 to TRBJ2-3; TRBD2 matches 12 bases. Germline loops: CDR1 SNHLY, CDR2 FYNNEI. This CDR3 has 15 residues. The V segment lost 6 bases and the J segment 6 bases; nucleotides outside the gene matches: 7. For the CDR3, the DNA is TGTGCCAGCAGCCCTAGGACTAGCGGGACGGATACGCAGTATTTT. Amino acids: CASSPRTSGTDTQYF.

V gene TRBV19 combines with J gene TRBJ2-7; D is perhaps TRBD2 (5 bases). Trimming removed 5 bases at V and 7 bases at J, with 18 bases between. The CDR3 is 14 amino acids. In germline, CDR1 is LNHDA, CDR2 SQIVND (reference sequence). In nucleotides, the CDR3 is TGTGCCAGTAGTTCGGACTGGGAGTCTTTGGAGCAGTACTTC. Encoded protein: CASSSDWESLEQYF.

The chain links TRBV2 to TRBJ2-7; 9 nucleotides match TRBD1. Trimming removed 6 bases from V and 1 base from J; junction bases left unmatched: 4. CDR1 is SNHLY, CDR2 FYNNEI, per germline. The CDR3 covers 14 residues. CDR3 bases: TGTGCCAGCAGCCAGGGACAGGGATCCTACGAGCAGTACTTC. Encoded protein: CASSQGQGSYEQYF.

V and J are TRBV2 and TRBJ2-3, with a weak D call TRBD1 (6 bases). V lost 4 bases, J lost 3 bases, and 8 bases lay in between. This CDR3 comprises 13 residues. Germline V lookup: CDR1 SNHLY, CDR2 FYNNEI. Written as DNA, the CDR3 is TGTGCCAGCAGTGGGACAGAGACAGATACGCAGTATTTT. It translates to CASSGTETDTQYF. Full variable domain (remainder filled in from reference TRBV2 and TRBJ2-3): EPEVTQTPSHQVTQMGQEVILRCVPISNHLYFYWYRQILGQKVEFLVSFYNNEISEKSEIFDDQFSVERPDGSNFTLKIRSTKLEDSAMYFCASSGTETDTQYFGPGTRLTVL.

Regarding this clone: At one boundary the junction diverges from the germline segment, which might be a read error. The V and J genes are TRBV7-9 and TRBJ2-7, with D maybe TRBD2 (5 bases). The CDR3 runs 14 residues. Per the germline V gene, CDR1 is SEHNR and CDR2 is FQNEAQ (reference sequence). CDR3 sequence: CPSSPGRASHEQYF. The CDR3 DNA reads as TGTCCCAGCAGCCCCGGAAGGGCTAGCCACGAGCAGTACTTC.

V is TRBV27 and J is TRBJ2-7, with D possibly TRBD1 on 6 matching bases. The V gene lost 4 bases and the J gene lost 1 base, with 14 bases spanning the gap. The length of the CDR3 is 15 residues. Germline-derived CDR1 and CDR2 are MNHEY and SMNVEV (reference sequence). The CDR3 region has the DNA TGTGCCAGCAGTTCCCTCGGACAGATTTCCTACGAGCAGTACTTC. Its protein product is CASSSLGQISYEQYF.

The chain recombines TRBV5-1 with TRBJ2-2; D is possibly TRBD2 (5 bases). The CDR3 runs 12 residues. V was pared by 4 bases and J by 5 bases, with 6 bases between. Germline V gives CDR1 SGHRS, CDR2 YFSETQ. CDR3 amino acids: CASSGETGELFF. The CDR3 nucleotides read TGCGCCAGCAGCGGGGAGACCGGGGAGCTGTTTTTT.

There are a few counts of this clone. V gene TRBV9 combines with J gene TRBJ2-7; D gene ambiguous. Germline loops: CDR1 SGDLS, CDR2 YYNGEE. The CDR3 sequence is 15 residues long. V gave up 4 bases and J gave up 0 bases, with 14 bases separating them. The CDR3, as DNA: TGTGCCAGCAGCCCGTCCTTACGGAGCTCCTACGAGCAGTACTTC. Encoded protein: CASSPSLRSSYEQYF.